Listed below are T cell receptor beta chains from one sample, sequenced in a study of technical replicates of blood from a few donors. Profiled with immunoSEQ multiplex PCR; TCRdb holds only in-frame clones, not every one. The table lists 68,000 or so clones, about 97% of them singletons, with roughly 0.3% in the top ten. The sample comprised T cells isolated from PBMCs. The receptor set was obtained from a human donor in good health. The CDR3 runs from the conserved cysteine through the conserved F or W. The D gene is left open where the match is weak. Not all rows give a size; the values are once, few, many and, for expanded clones, a class.

J,length,D,size,V,CDR3,DNA
TRBJ2-5,17,TRBD1,NA,TRBV19,CASSKKDRGRGGETQYF,TGTGCCAGTAGTAAAAAGGACAGGGGGCGCGGAGGAGAGACCCAGTACTTC
TRBJ1-1,13,NA,NA,TRBV5-6,CASSSLENTEAFF,TGTGCCAGCAGCTCACTCGAGAACACTGAAGCTTTCTTT
TRBJ2-7,17,NA,once,TRBV11-3,CASSLGPLPGGSYEQYF,TGTGCCAGCAGCTTAGGACCCCTCCCTGGGGGGTCCTACGAGCAGTACTTC
TRBJ2-3,14,NA,NA,TRBV27,CASMYGGITDTQYF,TGTGCCAGCATGTACGGCGGGATCACAGATACGCAGTATTTT
TRBJ1-4,14,NA,NA,TRBV18,CASSPPSRAEKLFF,TGTGCCAGCTCACCACCGAGCAGGGCGGAAAAACTGTTTTTT
TRBJ2-7,15,TRBD1,NA,TRBV18,CASSPPGQGPYEQYF,TGTGCCAGCTCACCCCCGGGACAGGGTCCCTACGAGCAGTACTTC
TRBJ2-7,17,NA,once,TRBV7-6,CASSFFPQGLTSYEQYF,TGTGCCAGCAGCTTTTTCCCCCAGGGCTTAACCTCCTACGAGCAGTACTTC
TRBJ2-1,16,NA,NA,TRBV5-1,CASSLMRLITYNEQFF,TGCGCCAGCAGCTTGATGAGACTAATTACTTACAATGAGCAGTTCTTC
TRBJ2-7,14,TRBD2,NA,TRBV7-9,CASSLTSGSYEQYF,TGTGCCAGCAGCTTAACTAGCGGATCCTACGAGCAGTACTTC
TRBJ2-7,14,TRBD1,NA,TRBV9,CASSPGQGIYEQYF,TGTGCCAGCAGCCCAGGACAGGGTATTTACGAGCAGTACTTC
TRBJ2-7,18,TRBD2,NA,TRBV27,CASSLFGLAGVSPYEQYF,TGTGCCAGCAGTTTATTTGGACTAGCGGGAGTTAGTCCCTACGAGCAGTACTTC
TRBJ2-7,14,NA,NA,TRBV11-2,CASSLGPQGYEQYF,TGTGCCAGCAGCTTAGGGCCACAGGGCTACGAGCAGTACTTC
TRBJ1-2,16,TRBD1,once,TRBV7-7,CASSLGGTGIHYGYTF,TGTGCCAGCAGCTTGGGGGGGACAGGGATCCACTATGGCTACACCTTC
TRBJ2-7,14,TRBD2,NA,TRBV13,CASSPSGSSYEQYF,TGTGCCAGCAGCCCCAGCGGGAGCTCCTACGAGCAGTACTTC
TRBJ2-1,14,NA,NA,TRBV7-6,CASSLHRLDNEQFF,TGTGCCAGCAGCTTACACCGACTCGACAATGAGCAGTTCTTC
TRBJ1-2,13,NA,NA,TRBV14,CASSPTRRNGYTF,TGTGCCAGCAGCCCTACGCGGCGCAATGGCTACACCTTC
TRBJ2-1,12,TRBD2,NA,TRBV11-2,CASSYLAEEQFF,TGTGCCAGCAGCTACCTAGCGGAGGAGCAGTTCTTC
TRBJ1-1,15,NA,NA,TRBV5-5,CASSFEGRDGTEAFF,TGTGCCAGCAGCTTTGAAGGCAGGGATGGCACTGAAGCTTTCTTT
TRBJ1-2,15,TRBD1,NA,TRBV5-1,CASSTLQGRNYGYTF,TGCGCCAGCAGCACGCTACAGGGGCGTAACTATGGCTACACCTTC
TRBJ1-4,16,TRBD1,NA,TRBV28,CASSRPDRAFNEKLFF,TGTGCCAGCAGTCGGCCGGACAGGGCTTTTAATGAAAAACTGTTTTTT
TRBJ2-7,15,NA,NA,TRBV5-4,CASSLELASSYEQYF,TGTGCCAGCAGCTTGGAGCTAGCGAGTTCCTACGAGCAGTACTTC
TRBJ2-1,16,TRBD1,once,TRBV28,CASSLTLLDRGNEQFF,TGTGCCAGCAGTTTGACCCTTCTGGACAGGGGGAATGAGCAGTTCTTC
TRBJ1-2,14,NA,NA,TRBV5-1,CASSSGSTNYGYTF,TGCGCCAGCAGCTCCGGGTCTACTAACTATGGCTACACCTTC
TRBJ2-1,14,TRBD2,once,TRBV7-6,CASSFGGAYNEQFF,TGTGCCAGCAGCTTCGGGGGGGCCTACAATGAGCAGTTCTTC
TRBJ2-7,16,NA,NA,TRBV9,CASSETAADYSYEQYF,TGTGCCAGCAGCGAGACGGCGGCGGACTACTCCTACGAGCAGTACTTC
TRBJ2-2,15,TRBD1,NA,TRBV6-4,CASSEGQGNTGELFF,TGTGCCAGCAGTGAGGGACAGGGGAACACCGGGGAGCTGTTTTTT
TRBJ2-3,16,TRBD1,NA,TRBV6-6,CASSPTGGGGTDTQYF,TGTGCCAGCAGTCCTACAGGGGGAGGAGGCACAGATACGCAGTATTTT
TRBJ1-1,20,TRBD1,NA,TRBV27,CASSLEPGGFAGQGKTEAFF,TGTGCCAGCAGTTTAGAGCCGGGGGGGTTCGCGGGACAGGGAAAAACTGAAGCTTTCTTT
TRBJ1-3,15,TRBD1,once,TRBV7-2,CASSFWTGKGNTIYF,TGTGCCAGCAGCTTCTGGACAGGGAAGGGAAACACCATATATTTT
TRBJ2-5,11,NA,NA,TRBV6-1,CASALQETQYF,TGTGCCAGCGCCCTACAAGAGACCCAGTACTTC
TRBJ2-1,16,TRBD2,NA,TRBV19,CASSLRTSGNMDEQFF,TGTGCCAGTAGCCTTCGGACTAGCGGGAATATGGACGAGCAGTTCTTC
TRBJ1-2,17,NA,NA,TRBV18,CASSRPVAGISNYGYTF,TGTGCCAGCTCACGGCCAGTGGCCGGGATTTCCAACTATGGCTACACCTTC
TRBJ2-2,14,NA,NA,TRBV28,CASSQGGNTGELFF,TGTGCCAGCAGTCAGGGGGGTAACACCGGGGAGCTGTTTTTT
TRBJ2-1,15,NA,NA,TRBV13,CASTRRDSPYNEQFF,TGTGCCAGTACGCGAAGGGACTCGCCATACAATGAGCAGTTCTTC
TRBJ2-7,14,NA,NA,TRBV2,CASSDPGVFYEQYF,TGTGCCAGCAGTGATCCCGGGGTCTTCTACGAGCAGTACTTC
TRBJ1-2,13,NA,NA,TRBV27,CASSYVAMEGYTF,TGTGCCAGCAGTTACGTAGCTATGGAAGGCTACACCTTC
TRBJ2-7,12,TRBD2,once,TRBV2,CASASSGNEQYF,TGTGCCAGCGCGTCTAGCGGGAACGAGCAGTACTTC
TRBJ2-1,13,TRBD2,NA,TRBV4-1,CASTRTSSDEQFF,TGCGCCAGCACACGGACTAGCTCGGATGAGCAGTTCTTC
TRBJ2-7,16,TRBD2,NA,TRBV6-1,CASSELAGPFSYEQYF,TGTGCCAGCAGTGAATTAGCGGGACCCTTCTCCTACGAGCAGTACTTC
TRBJ2-3,18,TRBD1,once,TRBV5-1,CASSLTSQGAKSTDTQYF,TGCGCCAGCAGCTTGACATCGCAGGGGGCTAAAAGCACAGATACGCAGTATTTT
TRBJ2-1,19,TRBD2,NA,TRBV19,CASSYGGLAVWGYTDEQFF,TGTGCCAGTAGTTACGGGGGACTAGCGGTCTGGGGCTACACGGATGAGCAGTTCTTC
TRBJ1-1,15,NA,NA,TRBV9,CASSPFAEANTEAFF,TGTGCCAGCAGCCCCTTTGCGGAGGCGAACACTGAAGCTTTCTTT
TRBJ1-2,15,NA,NA,TRBV7-2,CASSLGGQYNYGYTF,TGTGCCAGCAGCTTAGGAGGACAGTATAACTATGGCTACACCTTC
TRBJ2-5,15,TRBD2,NA,TRBV6-1,CASSEIAGAQETQYF,TGTGCCAGCAGTGAAATAGCGGGGGCTCAAGAGACCCAGTACTTC
TRBJ1-2,14,NA,NA,TRBV10-3,CAISINGQFYGYTF,TGTGCCATCAGTATTAATGGACAATTCTATGGCTACACCTTC
TRBJ2-7,12,NA,NA,TRBV7-9,CASSPTSYEQYF,TGTGCCAGCAGCCCCACTAGCTACGAGCAGTACTTC
TRBJ2-1,14,NA,NA,TRBV11-2,CASSPLPLGGEQFF,TGTGCCAGCAGCCCTCTGCCGCTCGGGGGTGAGCAGTTCTTC
TRBJ2-1,15,NA,NA,TRBV27,CASSFQTRGGNEQFF,TGTGCCAGCAGTTTCCAAACTAGAGGCGGAAATGAGCAGTTCTTC
TRBJ2-2,16,TRBD1,NA,TRBV7-8,CASSLRNRGNTGELFF,TGTGCCAGCAGCTTACGTAACAGGGGGAACACCGGGGAGCTGTTTTTT
TRBJ2-3,14,NA,NA,TRBV18,CASSPGVYTDTQYF,TGTGCCAGCTCACCCGGAGTATACACAGATACGCAGTATTTT
TRBJ1-1,11,NA,NA,TRBV6-5,CASSSGVEAFF,TGTGCCAGCAGTTCAGGGGTTGAAGCTTTCTTT
TRBJ1-2,12,NA,NA,TRBV11-2,CASSLASGGYTF,TGTGCCAGCAGCTTAGCCAGCGGAGGCTACACCTTC
TRBJ2-7,14,TRBD2,NA,TRBV9,CASSRTSGRDEQYF,TGTGCCAGCAGCCGGACTAGCGGGAGGGACGAGCAGTACTTC
TRBJ2-7,13,NA,NA,TRBV4-1,CASSQGAVYEQYF,TGCGCCAGCAGCCAAGGAGCGGTTTACGAGCAGTACTTC